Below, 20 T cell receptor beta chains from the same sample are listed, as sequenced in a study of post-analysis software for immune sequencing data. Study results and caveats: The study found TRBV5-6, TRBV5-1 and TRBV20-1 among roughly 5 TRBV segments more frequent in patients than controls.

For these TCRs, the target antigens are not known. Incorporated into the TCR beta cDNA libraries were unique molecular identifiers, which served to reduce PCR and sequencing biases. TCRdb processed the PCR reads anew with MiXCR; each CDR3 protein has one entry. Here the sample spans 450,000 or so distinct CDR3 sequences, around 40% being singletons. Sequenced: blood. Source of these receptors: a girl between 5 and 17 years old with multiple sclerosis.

The CDR3 DNA sequence: TGCGCCAGCAGCTTGGATGGCGGAGCCAGCACAGATACGCAGTATTTT. It translates to CASSLDGGASTDTQYF. V is TRBV5-1 and J is TRBJ2-3; D uncertain. The CDR3 is made up of 16 amino acids. V was trimmed by 0 bases and J by 0 bases, leaving 11 bases between them. Germline lookup yields CDR1 SGHRS and CDR2 YFSETQ.

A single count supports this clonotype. DNA of the CDR3: TGTGCCAGCACCTTAACCCCCCGGGGTCAGCCCCAGCATTTT. Amino acids: CASTLTPRGQPQHF. The chain is built from TRBV27 and TRBJ1-5; D is unclear. Trimming cost V 7 bases and J 6 bases, with 16 bases left between them. The germline gives CDR1 MNHEY, CDR2 SMNVEV (reference sequence). This CDR3 has 14 residues.

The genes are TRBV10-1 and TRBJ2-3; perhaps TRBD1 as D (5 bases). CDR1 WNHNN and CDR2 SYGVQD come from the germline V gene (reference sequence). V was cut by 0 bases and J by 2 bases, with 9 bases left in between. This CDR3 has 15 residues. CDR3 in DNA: TGCGCCAGCAGTGAGTCGGGGCAGCTCACAGATACGCAGTATTTT. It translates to CASSESGQLTDTQYF.

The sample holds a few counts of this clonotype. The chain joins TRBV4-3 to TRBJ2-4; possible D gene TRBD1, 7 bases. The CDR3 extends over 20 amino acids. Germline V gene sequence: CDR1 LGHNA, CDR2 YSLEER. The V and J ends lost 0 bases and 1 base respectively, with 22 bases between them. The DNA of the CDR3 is TGCGCCAGCAGCCAAGATGAGGAGGGTGGCCGGGGACAGGCCAAAAACATTCAGTACTTC. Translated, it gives CASSQDEEGGRGQAKNIQYF.

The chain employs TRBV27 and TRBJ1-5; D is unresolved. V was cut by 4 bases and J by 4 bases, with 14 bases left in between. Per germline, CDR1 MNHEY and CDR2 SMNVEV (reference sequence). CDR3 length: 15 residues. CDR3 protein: CASSSRPRRNQPQHF. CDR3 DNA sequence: TGTGCCAGCAGTTCCCGCCCAAGGCGAAATCAGCCCCAGCATTTT.

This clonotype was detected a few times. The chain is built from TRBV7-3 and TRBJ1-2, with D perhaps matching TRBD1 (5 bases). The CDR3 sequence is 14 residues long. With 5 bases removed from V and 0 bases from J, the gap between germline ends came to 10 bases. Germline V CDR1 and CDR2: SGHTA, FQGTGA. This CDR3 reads CASSPGPANYGYTF. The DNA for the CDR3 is TGTGCCAGCAGCCCGGGGCCCGCTAACTATGGCTACACCTTC.

CDR3 protein: CASSELAGNSYEQYF. In DNA form, the CDR3 reads TGCGCCAGCAGTGAGCTAGCGGGGAACTCCTACGAGCAGTACTTC. The genes are TRBV10-2 and TRBJ2-7; 9 bases are shared with TRBD2. The ends lost 2 bases at V and 0 bases at J; junction bases unmatched: 2. Germline V gene lookup returns CDR1 WSHSY and CDR2 SAAADI. The CDR3 extends over 15 amino acids.

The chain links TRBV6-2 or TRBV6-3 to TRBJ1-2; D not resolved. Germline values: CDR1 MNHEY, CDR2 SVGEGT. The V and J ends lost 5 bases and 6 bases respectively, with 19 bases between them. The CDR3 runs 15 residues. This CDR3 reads CASSQYQWDQDGYTF. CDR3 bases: TGTGCCAGCAGTCAGTACCAATGGGATCAAGATGGCTACACCTTC.

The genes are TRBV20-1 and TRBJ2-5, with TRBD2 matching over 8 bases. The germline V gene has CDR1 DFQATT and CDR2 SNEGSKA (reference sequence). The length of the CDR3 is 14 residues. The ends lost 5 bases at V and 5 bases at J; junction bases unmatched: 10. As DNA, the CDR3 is TGCAGTGCTGGGTCCGGGAGGGACGGGGAGACCCAGTACTTC. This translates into CSAGSGRDGETQYF.

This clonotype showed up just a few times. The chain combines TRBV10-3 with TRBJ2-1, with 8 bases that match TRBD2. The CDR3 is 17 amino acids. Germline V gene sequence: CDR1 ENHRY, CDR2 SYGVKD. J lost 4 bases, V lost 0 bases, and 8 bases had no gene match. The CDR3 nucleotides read TGTGCCATCAGTGAGTCGGGGACGGGAGGGAAATACAATGAGCAGTTCTTC. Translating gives CAISESGTGGKYNEQFF.

The CDR3 coding sequence is TGTGCCAGCAGAGGATACCTTAGCACAGATACGCAGTATTTT. This encodes CASRGYLSTDTQYF. This chain joins TRBV7-2 and TRBJ2-3; the D is unclear. Looked up from germline, CDR1 is SGHTA and CDR2 is FQGNSA. The CDR3 covers 14 residues. Trimming cost V 6 bases and J 0 bases, with 10 bases left between them.

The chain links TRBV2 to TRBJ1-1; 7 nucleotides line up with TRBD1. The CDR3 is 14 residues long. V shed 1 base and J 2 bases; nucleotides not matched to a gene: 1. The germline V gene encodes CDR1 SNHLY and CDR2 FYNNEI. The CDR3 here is CASSEGDRNTEAFF. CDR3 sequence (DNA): TGTGCCAGCAGTGAAGGGGACAGAAACACTGAAGCTTTCTTT.

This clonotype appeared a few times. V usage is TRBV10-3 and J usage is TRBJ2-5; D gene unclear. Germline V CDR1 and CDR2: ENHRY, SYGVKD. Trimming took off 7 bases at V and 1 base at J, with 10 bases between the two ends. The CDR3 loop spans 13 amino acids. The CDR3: CAINDGFQETQYF. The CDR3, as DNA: TGTGCCATCAACGATGGGTTCCAAGAGACCCAGTACTTC.

In DNA, the CDR3 is TGTGCCAGCAGTTCGCGCCAACAGGGGAATCAGCCCCAGCATTTT. Amino acid sequence: CASSSRQQGNQPQHF. The V call is TRBV6-5, the J call TRBJ1-5, with 7 bases that match TRBD1. The CDR3 runs to 15 residues. The junction had 7 bases not matched to a gene; V was cut back by 4 bases and J by 4 bases. The germline gives CDR1 MNHEY, CDR2 SVGAGI.

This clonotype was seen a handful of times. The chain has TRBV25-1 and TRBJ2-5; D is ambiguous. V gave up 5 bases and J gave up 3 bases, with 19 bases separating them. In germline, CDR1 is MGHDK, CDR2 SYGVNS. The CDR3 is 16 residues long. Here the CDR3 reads CASSKTTRIREETQYF. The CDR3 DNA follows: TGTGCCAGCAGTAAGACGACCCGGATAAGAGAAGAGACCCAGTACTTC.

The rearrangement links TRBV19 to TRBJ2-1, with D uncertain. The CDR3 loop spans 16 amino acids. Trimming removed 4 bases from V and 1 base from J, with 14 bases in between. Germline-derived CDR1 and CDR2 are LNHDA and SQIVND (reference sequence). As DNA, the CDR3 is TGTGCCAGTAGTACGAGACAAAAAACGTCCTACAATGAGCAGTTCTTC. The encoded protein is CASSTRQKTSYNEQFF.

The CDR3, as DNA: TGTGCCAGCAGCTTAGCGGGAGACAAAGAGACCCAGTACTTC. Its protein product is CASSLAGDKETQYF. V gene TRBV7-2 combines with J gene TRBJ2-5, with a tentative D call TRBD2 (5 bases). The CDR3 consists of 14 residues. Germline values: CDR1 SGHTA, CDR2 FQGNSA. Deletions cut 0 bases from V and 3 bases from J, with 8 bases between.

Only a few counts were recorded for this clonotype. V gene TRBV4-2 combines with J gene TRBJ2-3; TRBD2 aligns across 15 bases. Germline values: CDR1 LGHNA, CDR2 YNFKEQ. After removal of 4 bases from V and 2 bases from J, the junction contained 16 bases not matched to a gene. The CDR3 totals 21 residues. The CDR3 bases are TGTGCCAGCAGCCGGACTCCGGGACTAGCGGGAGGAGGGGCCCACACAGATACGCAGTATTTT. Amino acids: CASSRTPGLAGGGAHTDTQYF.

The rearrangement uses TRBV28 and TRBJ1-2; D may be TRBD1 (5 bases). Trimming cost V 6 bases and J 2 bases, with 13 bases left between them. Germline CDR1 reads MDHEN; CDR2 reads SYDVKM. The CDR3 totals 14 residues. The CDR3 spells CASSLRDGNYGYTF. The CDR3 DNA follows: TGTGCCAGCAGCCTCCGGGACGGAAACTATGGCTACACCTTC.

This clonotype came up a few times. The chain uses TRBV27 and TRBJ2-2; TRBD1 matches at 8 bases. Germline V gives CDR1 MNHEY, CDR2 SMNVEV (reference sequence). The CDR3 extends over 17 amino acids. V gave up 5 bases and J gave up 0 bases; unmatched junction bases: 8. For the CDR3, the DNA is TGTGCCAGCAGTCCATCCTCGACAGGGGCGAACACCGGGGAGCTGTTTTTT. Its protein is CASSPSSTGANTGELFF.